One and the same sample provided the 9 T cell receptor beta chains below, sequenced in a study of molecular identifiers for immune sequencing clone quantification. TCRdb called the PCR reads again in MiXCR, with one record for every CDR3 protein. This sample has more than 85,000 distinct CDR3 sequences, with roughly a third found just once. Sequenced material: naive CD8+ T cells from blood, with Jurkat cell RNA spiked in. As to subset: FACS-sorted CD8+CD4-CCR7+CD45RA+ naive T cells. The source is a human donor in good health. Some libraries in this study had Jurkat cell RNA spiked in.

In the case of this clonotype: It may be a read error: a sequence one base away is much more abundant. The chain recombines TRBV4-3 with TRBJ2-7, with D possibly matching TRBD1 (6 bases). The CDR3 covers 15 residues. Germline CDR1 reads LGHNA; CDR2 reads YSLEER. Trimming stripped 0 bases from V and 5 bases from J, with 14 bases between. CDR3 DNA sequence: TGCGCCAGCAGCCAAGATCGACAGGCACGCAACGAGCAGTACTTC. This gives the protein CASSQDRQARNEQYF.

This rearrangement joins TRBV29-1 to TRBJ2-1; no reliable D call. Trimming shortened V by 0 bases and J by 6 bases, and 15 bases separated the two germline ends. Germline loops: CDR1 SQVTM, CDR2 ANQGSEA. This CDR3 comprises 15 residues. This CDR3 is CSVEDRIRDGNEQFF. For the CDR3, the DNA is TGCAGCGTTGAAGATCGAATAAGGGATGGCAATGAGCAGTTCTTC.

Turning to this clonotype: Given the absence of the conserved phenylalanine or tryptophan at the CDR3 end, a read error is likely. The limits of the CDR3 on the DNA are not certain, so only TCRdb's listed CDR3 is given. V is TRBV4-3 and J is TRBJ1-4; TRBD1, the D gene given by the table, was not confirmed from the DNA. Germline CDR1 and CDR2: LGHNA and YSLEER. Inclusive of both ends, the CDR3 amounts to 14 amino acids. The CDR3 region is CASSQSGGNEKLII.

This clonotype was observed at least ten times. The rearrangement uses TRBV3-1 and TRBJ2-6, with D uncertain. CDR1 and CDR2 from the germline V gene are LGHDT and YNNKEL (reference sequence). The CDR3 is 13 amino acids. With 6 bases removed from V and 2 bases from J, the gap between germline ends came to 5 bases. The CDR3 sequence: CASSSPGANVLTF. CDR3 in DNA: TGTGCCAGCAGTTCCCCTGGGGCCAACGTCCTGACTTTC.

This clonotype was counted only a few times. CDR3 sequence: CASSYHPGQGREQYF. The CDR3 DNA follows: TGTGCCAGCAGTTACCACCCGGGACAGGGCAGAGAGCAGTACTTC. This chain links TRBV28 with TRBJ2-7; 9 bases line up with TRBD1. The germline V gene encodes CDR1 MDHEN and CDR2 SYDVKM. With 4 bases clipped from V and 7 bases from J, the junction kept 11 bases outside the gene matches. The CDR3 spans 15 residues. Supplemented by reference TRBV28 and TRBJ2-7, the full variable domain reads DVKVTQSSRYLVKRTGEKVFLECVQDMDHENMFWYRQDPGLGLRLIYFSYDVKMKEKGDIPEGYSVSREKKERFSLILESASTNQTSMYLCASSYHPGQGREQYFGPGTRLTVT.

Points on this clonotype: This may be a read error, as it is one base from a much larger clone. V gene TRBV7-9 combines with J gene TRBJ2-4; 9 bases align to TRBD1. This CDR3 is 15 amino acids long. The germline gives CDR1 SEHNR, CDR2 FQNEAQ (reference sequence). With 5 bases clipped from V and 3 bases from J, the junction kept 5 bases outside the gene matches. CDR3 in amino acids: CASSRGQGDKNIQYF. The CDR3 nucleotides are TGTGCCAGCAGCCGGGGACAGGGCGACAAAAACATTCAGTACTTC.

A note on this clonotype: Since a much larger clone is just one base distant, this may be a read error. The chain employs TRBV5-3 and TRBJ2-5; perhaps TRBD2 as D (5 bases). TRBV5-3 is annotated as an ORF whose role is uncertain. The CDR3 sequence is 14 residues long. CDR3 in DNA: TGTGCCAGCACCCACCCCGGGATCCAAGAGACCCAGAACTTC. As protein: CASTHPGIQETQNF.

Turning to this clonotype: A read error is possible here, since a much larger clone lies one base away. The chain joins TRBV6-5 to TRBJ2-4, with D tentatively TRBD2 (5 bases). The CDR3 has 17 residues. Trimming removed 0 bases from V and 8 bases from J, with 20 bases in between. CDR1 and CDR2 (germline): MNHEY, SVGAGI. CDR3 region: CASSYSPRGSAVDIQYF. The CDR3 nucleotides read TGTGCCAGCAGTTACTCCCCTCGCGGGTCCGCTGTGGACATTCAGTACTTC.

This chain links TRBV12-3 or TRBV12-4 with TRBJ2-3, with D unresolved. The CDR3 is 15 residues long. V lost 5 bases and J lost 5, with 17 bases in between. CDR3 coding DNA: TGTGCCAGCAGTCGCCAAATACCCGGTCGAGATACGCAGTATTTT. Translated, it gives CASSRQIPGRDTQYF.